This paragraph covers one T cell receptor beta chain sequence. The antigen is unknown. TCRdb's table, derived via immunoSEQ multiplex PCR, lists solely in-frame clones and lacks some. The table lists approximately 4,700 clones, around 90% of them singletons. This entry is derived from a study of immune evolution from preneoplasia to lung adenocarcinoma. Germline CDR1 is SGHVS and CDR2 is FNYEAQ. This CDR3 region has 13 residues. V lost 6 bases and J lost 6; bases outside the gene matches: 6. The study's findings and limits: Compared with EGFR-mutant or double wild-type lesions, KRAS-mutant nodules were more clonal. Clonality was highest in normal lung, lower in later-stage lesions apparently. Top clone share appeared to fall from AAH through AIS, MIA, adenocarcinoma.

The TCR sequence derives from a person aged 45 to 59 with lung adenocarcinoma. The J gene is TRBJ2-7, the V gene TRBV7-6, with 9 bases aligning to TRBD1. The sequencing input was FFPE invasive lung adenocarcinoma tissue. The CDR3 DNA reads as TGTGCCAGCAGTCAAGGACAGGGGACCGAGCAGTACTTC. Translating gives CASSQGQGTEQYF.